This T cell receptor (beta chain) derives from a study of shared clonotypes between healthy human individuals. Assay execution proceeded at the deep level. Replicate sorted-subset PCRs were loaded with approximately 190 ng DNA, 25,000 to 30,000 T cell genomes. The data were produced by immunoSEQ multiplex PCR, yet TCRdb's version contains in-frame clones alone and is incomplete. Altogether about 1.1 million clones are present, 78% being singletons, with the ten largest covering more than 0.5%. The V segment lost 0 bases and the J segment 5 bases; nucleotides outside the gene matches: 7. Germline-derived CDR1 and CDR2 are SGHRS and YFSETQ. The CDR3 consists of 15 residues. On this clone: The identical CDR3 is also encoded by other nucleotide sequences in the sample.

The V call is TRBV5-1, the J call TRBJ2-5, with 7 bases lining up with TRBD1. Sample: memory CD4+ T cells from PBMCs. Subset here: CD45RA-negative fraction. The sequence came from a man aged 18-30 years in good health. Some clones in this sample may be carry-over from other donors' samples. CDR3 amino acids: CASSLEGGRGETQYF. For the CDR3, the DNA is TGCGCCAGCAGCTTGGAAGGGGGCCGTGGGGAGACCCAGTACTTC.